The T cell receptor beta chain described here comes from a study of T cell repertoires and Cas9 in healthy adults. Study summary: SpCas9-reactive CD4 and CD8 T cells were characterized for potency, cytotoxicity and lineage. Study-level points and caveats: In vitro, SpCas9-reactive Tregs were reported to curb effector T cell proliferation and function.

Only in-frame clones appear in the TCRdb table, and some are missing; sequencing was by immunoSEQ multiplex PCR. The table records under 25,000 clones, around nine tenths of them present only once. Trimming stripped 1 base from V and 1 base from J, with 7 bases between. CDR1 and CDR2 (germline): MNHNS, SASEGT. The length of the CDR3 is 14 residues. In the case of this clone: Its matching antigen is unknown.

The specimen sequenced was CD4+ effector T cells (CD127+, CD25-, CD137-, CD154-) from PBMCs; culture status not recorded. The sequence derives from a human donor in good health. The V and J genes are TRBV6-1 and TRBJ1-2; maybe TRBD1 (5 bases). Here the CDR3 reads CASSEGQINYGYTF. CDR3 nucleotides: TGTGCCAGCAGTGAAGGACAGATTAACTATGGCTACACCTTC.